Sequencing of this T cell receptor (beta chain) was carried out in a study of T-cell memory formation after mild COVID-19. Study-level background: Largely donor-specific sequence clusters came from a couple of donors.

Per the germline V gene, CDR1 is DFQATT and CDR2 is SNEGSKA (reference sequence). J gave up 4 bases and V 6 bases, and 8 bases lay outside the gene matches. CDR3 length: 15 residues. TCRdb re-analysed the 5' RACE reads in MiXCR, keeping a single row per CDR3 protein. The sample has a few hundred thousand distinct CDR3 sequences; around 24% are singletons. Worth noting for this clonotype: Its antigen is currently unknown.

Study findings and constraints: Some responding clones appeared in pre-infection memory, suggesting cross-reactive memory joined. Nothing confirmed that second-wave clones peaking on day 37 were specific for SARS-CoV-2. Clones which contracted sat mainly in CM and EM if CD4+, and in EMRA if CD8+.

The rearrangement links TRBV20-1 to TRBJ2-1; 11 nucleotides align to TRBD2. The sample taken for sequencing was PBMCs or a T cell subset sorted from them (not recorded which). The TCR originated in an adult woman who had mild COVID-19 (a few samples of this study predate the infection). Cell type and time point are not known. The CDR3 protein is CSAPIAGGPYNEQFF. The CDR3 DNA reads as TGCAGTGCACCCATAGCGGGAGGGCCGTACAATGAGCAGTTCTTC.